These 14 T cell receptor beta chains were all obtained from the same sample, sequenced in a study of cytomegalovirus exposure and HLA in healthy donors. Use of 60 Vbeta and 13 Jbeta primers characterized the PCR. Produced via immunoSEQ multiplex PCR; TCRdb's table is partial and in-frame only. The table records roughly 120,000 clones, 78% of them present only once. The sequenced sample consisted of PBMCs. Receptors originate from a man aged 40-49 years in good health and CMV-seronegative.

The gene calls are TRBV6-5 and TRBJ1-4; maybe TRBD1 (6 bases). V lost 6 bases and J 8 bases, leaving 13 bases between the germline ends. This CDR3 is built from 13 residues. In germline, CDR1 is MNHEY, CDR2 SVGAGI. CDR3 sequence: CASREGGDEKLFF. CDR3 DNA: TGTGCCAGCAGGGAAGGGGGGGACGAAAAACTGTTTTTT.

This rearrangement joins TRBV7-6 to TRBJ1-2; 10 nucleotides line up with TRBD1. The CDR3 consists of 15 residues. Germline CDR1 SGHVS, CDR2 FNYEAQ. V was clipped by 1 base and J by 7 bases; unmatched bases: 6. In DNA, the CDR3 is TGTGCCAGCAGCTTAGATGGACAGGGGGTAGGTGGCTACACCTTC. This encodes CASSLDGQGVGGYTF.

This rearrangement joins TRBV5-6 to TRBJ1-5; 9 nucleotides match TRBD1. The CDR3 length is 14 residues. V dropped 5 bases and J dropped 6; count of bases not matched to a gene: 6. Germline assignment: CDR1 SGHDT and CDR2 YYEEEE. The CDR3 DNA is TGTGCCAGCAGTCTAAACAGGGGGCGTCAGCCCCAGCATTTT. Protein sequence: CASSLNRGRQPQHF.

In nucleotides, the CDR3 is TGTGCCAGCAGCTTGACCCGGGAAAGATATGGCTACACCTTC. It specifies CASSLTRERYGYTF. This sequence joins TRBV5-6 and TRBJ1-2; D is uncertain. V lost 1 base, J lost 5 bases, and 12 bases lay in between. This CDR3 comprises 14 residues. CDR1 and CDR2 (germline): SGHDT, YYEEEE. Full variable domain (remainder filled in from reference TRBV5-6 and TRBJ1-2): DAGVTQSPTHLIKTRGQQVTLRCSPKSGHDTVSWYQQALGQGPQFIFQYYEEEERQRGNFPDRFSGHQFPNYSSELNVNALLLGDSALYLCASSLTRERYGYTFGSGTRLTVV.

This chain joins TRBV5-1 and TRBJ2-7, with D tentatively TRBD2 (6 bases). V lost 0 bases and J 4 bases, leaving 17 bases between the germline ends. Per germline, CDR1 SGHRS and CDR2 YFSETQ. The CDR3 runs to 16 residues. The CDR3 bases are TGCGCCAGCAGCTTGGCCAGCGGGTCGGAAGCATACGAGCAGTACTTC. Encoded protein: CASSLASGSEAYEQYF.

The genes are TRBV11-2 and TRBJ2-7, with 8 bases aligning to TRBD1. Trimming at V came to 6 bases and at J to 6 bases, leaving 13 bases not matched to a gene. Germline loops: CDR1 SGHAT, CDR2 FQNNGV. This CDR3 region has 15 residues. CDR3 bases: TGTGCCAGCAGTCCGGGACCCTTGGGACAGGTCGAGCAGTACTTC. Its translation: CASSPGPLGQVEQYF.

The genes are TRBV9 and TRBJ2-1; D perhaps matches TRBD1 (7 bases). Looked up from germline, CDR1 is SGDLS and CDR2 is YYNGEE. The CDR3 consists of 18 residues. V was clipped by 0 bases and J by 3 bases, with 19 bases between them. The CDR3 reads CASSVGGPGGTVYNEQFF. CDR3 in DNA: TGTGCCAGCAGCGTAGGTGGGCCAGGGGGGACGGTCTACAATGAGCAGTTCTTC.

This chain joins TRBV7-9 and TRBJ1-1, with a weak D call TRBD1 (6 bases). The CDR3 covers 14 residues. The ends were cut back, 1 base at V and 4 bases at J, with 10 bases in the middle. Germline V gene data show CDR1 as SEHNR and CDR2 as FQNEAQ (reference sequence). The CDR3 DNA sequence: TGTGCCAGCAGCTTAGTGGGGGCCGGCACTGAAGCTTTCTTT. Its translation: CASSLVGAGTEAFF.

The chain links TRBV27 to TRBJ1-2, with 8 bases identical to TRBD1. CDR3 length equals 14 residues. The J segment lost 8 bases and the V segment lost 6 bases, leaving 11 bases of the junction unmatched. The germline V gene has CDR1 MNHEY and CDR2 SMNVEV (reference sequence). The CDR3 spells CASSLYTGGDGYTF. For the CDR3, the DNA is TGTGCCAGCAGCCTATACACAGGGGGGGACGGCTACACCTTC.

The chain uses TRBV6-5 and TRBJ2-1, with D hard to call. The CDR3 consists of 12 residues. Looked up from germline, CDR1 is MNHEY and CDR2 is SVGAGI. Trimming stripped 4 bases from V and 3 bases from J, with 4 bases between. CDR3 protein: CASSFSYNEQFF. The CDR3 DNA reads as TGTGCCAGCAGTTTCAGCTACAATGAGCAGTTCTTC.

The table lists this clone with a count of one. The chain is built from TRBV7-3 and TRBJ2-2; possibly TRBD2 for D (6 bases). The length of the CDR3 is 15 residues. Trimming left V 5 bases short and J 3 bases short, with 13 bases between. CDR1 and CDR2 from the germline V gene are SGHTA and FQGTGA. The CDR3 nucleotides read TGTGCCAGCAGCGGCGTCAGGGAGGACACCGGGGAGCTGTTTTTT. This encodes CASSGVREDTGELFF.

The chain recombines TRBV5-5 with TRBJ2-5; 10 positions agree with TRBD2. The length of the CDR3 is 18 residues. The junction had 13 bases not matched to a gene; V was cut back by 4 bases and J by 1 base. Germline V gene sequence: CDR1 SGHKS, CDR2 YYEKEE (reference sequence). The CDR3 DNA sequence: TGTGCCAGCAGCCTGGGACGGATACCTAGCGGGGGCCAAGAGACCCAGTACTTC. Translation: CASSLGRIPSGGQETQYF. Complete variable domain (other parts from reference TRBV5-5 and TRBJ2-5): DAGVTQSPTHLIKTRGQQVTLRCSPISGHKSVSWYQQVLGQGPQFIFQYYEKEERGRGNFPDRFSARQFPNYSSELNVNALLLGDSALYLCASSLGRIPSGGQETQYFGPGTRLLVL.

This rearrangement joins TRBV9 to TRBJ1-2; tentative D call: TRBD1 (6 bases). V gave up 0 bases and J gave up 4 bases, with 10 bases separating them. The CDR3 has 14 residues. Germline CDR1 SGDLS, CDR2 YYNGEE. CDR3 nucleotides: TGTGCCAGCAGCGTAGCGGTACAGGGCTATGGCTACACCTTC. Translation gives CASSVAVQGYGYTF.

The J gene is TRBJ2-5, the V gene TRBV15; no firm D call. Judging by the DNA end, TRBJ2-7 fits better; the J call may be wrong. CDR1 and CDR2 (germline): LNHNV, YYDKDF (reference sequence). This CDR3 has 13 residues. The CDR3 sequence is CATSRGEVYEQYF. CDR3 in DNA: TGTGCCACCAGCAGAGGAGAAGTCTACGAGCAGTACTTC.